This T cell receptor (beta chain) was captured in a study of regulatory T cells in long-lasting Graves disease. iRepertoire HTBI primers and Arm-PCR of CDR3 regions built TCR beta libraries. One entry per CDR3 protein results from TCRdb running MiXCR on the multiplex PCR reads. The table lists 680,000 or so distinct CDR3 sequences, about 16% of them singletons. Only a few counts were recorded for this clonotype. Its antigen is unidentified. Time point indicated: newly diagnosed GD, antithyroid drugs for less than 3 months. From PBMCs, RNA was extracted and then used to make the TCR library. Findings of the study overall: Whereas about a thousand public clonotypes were shared by new patients, persistent patients shared more, at 2,500 to 3,500.

Per germline, CDR1 ENHRY and CDR2 SYGVKD. The V end was cut by 2 bases, the J end by 0 bases, with 4 bases between. The length of the CDR3 is 13 residues. These data also featured in a second study, about T cells in Graves' hyperthyroidism and ophthalmopathy. That work states: A model using 13 V-J features told ophthalmopathy apart from stable hyperthyroidism.

The chain has TRBV10-3 and TRBJ1-2; D remains ambiguous. The clonotype comes from a woman in her thirties with Graves disease. The specimen comprised peripheral blood mononuclear cells (PBMCs), sampled at new diagnosis, from a patient treated with antithyroid drugs. The CDR3 sequence: CAISEGANYGYTF. CDR3 nucleotide sequence: TGTGCCATCAGTGAGGGGGCTAACTATGGCTACACCTTC.